The 31 T cell receptor beta chains reported below all come from one sample, sequenced in a study of T cells in Graves' hyperthyroidism and ophthalmopathy. Amplification yielded TCR beta CDR3 regions, with RNA transcripts as the source. The TCR CDR3 was amplified in a first-round RT-PCR using the HTBI primer set. MiXCR, applied by TCRdb to the multiplex PCR reads, yields one record per CDR3 protein. The sample records roughly 720,000 distinct CDR3 sequences, 15% to 20% being singletons. The specimen sequenced was blood. These receptors all stem from a man aged 50 to 60 with Graves' hyperthyroidism.

This clonotype was seen at least ten times. The chain joins TRBV6-1 to TRBJ2-7; 9 nucleotides line up with TRBD1. V shed 4 bases and J 2 bases; nucleotides not matched to a gene: 6. The length of the CDR3 is 15 residues. CDR1 is MNHNS and CDR2 is SASEGT in the germline V gene. In DNA, the CDR3 is TGTGCCAGCAGTGTACCGGGACAGGGAACCTACGAGCAGTACTTC. It yields the protein CASSVPGQGTYEQYF.

This clonotype came up many times. The chain links TRBV12-3 or TRBV12-4 to TRBJ2-7; TRBD1 matches 7 bases. V shed 5 bases and J 6 bases; nucleotides not matched to a gene: 13. There are 15 residues in the CDR3. The CDR3 nucleotides are TGTGCCAGCAGTCCAGGCCCTGACAGGGCAGGCGAGCAGTACTTC. Residues: CASSPGPDRAGEQYF.

As for this clonotype: The conserved phenylalanine or tryptophan is not found at the CDR3 terminus, so this likely reflects a read error. The CDR3 reads CSAHRFEKLFV. CDR3 bases: TGCAGTGCCCACCGCTTTGAAAAACTGTTTGTT. The chain recombines TRBV20-1 with TRBJ1-4; the D is unclear. Germline V gene sequence: CDR1 DFQATT, CDR2 SNEGSKA (reference sequence). The V end was cut by 6 bases, the J end by 7 bases, with 9 bases between. This CDR3 region has 11 residues.

The sample holds a few counts of this clonotype. The gene calls are TRBV24-1 and TRBJ2-3; 7 bases are shared with TRBD2. V lost 3 bases, J lost 4 bases, and 3 bases stayed unmatched. The CDR3 contains 14 residues. Germline V gene sequence: CDR1 KGHDR, CDR2 SFDVKD. This CDR3 is CATSDSLAADTQYF. DNA for the CDR3: TGTGCCACCAGTGATAGCCTAGCGGCAGATACGCAGTATTTT.

Remarks on this clonotype: A read error may account for a junction end that differs from germline. This chain connects TRBV6-1 to TRBJ1-2; 11 bases agree with TRBD1. The CDR3 is 14 residues long. Germline lookup yields CDR1 MNHNS and CDR2 SASEGT. CDR3 sequence (DNA): TGTGCCAGCAGGAGGACAGGGGGCAACTATGGCTACGCCTTC. Translated, it gives CASRRTGGNYGYAF.

This clonotype has a handful of counts. The gene calls are TRBV19 and TRBJ2-3; possibly TRBD2 for D (5 bases). Trimming shortened V by 7 bases and J by 0 bases, and 11 bases separated the two germline ends. This CDR3 spans 14 amino acids. From germline, CDR1 is LNHDA and CDR2 SQIVND (reference sequence). CDR3 DNA: TGTGCCAGTACCGACGGCGGGAGCACAGATACGCAGTATTTT. The encoded protein is CASTDGGSTDTQYF.

This clonotype was seen many times. This sequence joins TRBV27 and TRBJ2-5; the D is unclear. This CDR3 comprises 12 residues. Trimming cost V 6 bases and J 4 bases, with 9 bases left between them. Per the germline V gene, CDR1 is MNHEY and CDR2 is SMNVEV (reference sequence). The CDR3 coding sequence is TGTGCCAGCAGCCCAGACATAGAGACCCAGTACTTC. As protein: CASSPDIETQYF.

The sample holds many counts of this clonotype. V usage is TRBV20-1 and J usage is TRBJ1-6; D not certain. Deletions cut 6 bases from V and 8 bases from J, with 17 bases between. The germline CDR1 and CDR2 sequences are DFQATT and SNEGSKA (reference sequence). The CDR3 consists of 14 residues. The CDR3 reads CSASRPLWYSPLHF. CDR3 DNA: TGCAGTGCGAGTCGTCCCCTCTGGTATTCACCCCTCCACTTT.

The sample holds many counts of this clonotype. The rearrangement uses TRBV6-1 and TRBJ1-4; TRBD1 is a possible D gene (5 bases). This CDR3 is built from 15 residues. V was shortened by 1 base and J by 10 bases, with 16 bases between the two germline ends. Germline assignment: CDR1 MNHNS and CDR2 SASEGT. In DNA form, the CDR3 reads TGTGCCAGCAGTGAAGTCGTCAGGGATAGCGGAAAACTGTTTTTT. It translates to CASSEVVRDSGKLFF.

At least ten counts were recorded for this clonotype. The chain links TRBV2 to TRBJ2-7; 8 bases line up with TRBD2. Trimming cost V 4 bases and J 7 bases; bases outside gene matches: 9. The CDR3 runs to 14 residues. Germline-derived CDR1 and CDR2 are SNHLY and FYNNEI. CDR3 DNA: TGTGCCAGCAGTGCCCAGCGGGAGAAAAGGGAGCAGTACTTC. It encodes CASSAQREKREQYF.

This clonotype has a handful of counts. The chain employs TRBV5-1 and TRBJ1-1, with D tentatively TRBD1 (6 bases). Germline CDR1 reads SGHRS; CDR2 reads YFSETQ. V shed 4 bases and J shed 2 bases, with 15 bases lying between them. CDR3 length: 15 residues. The CDR3 DNA reads TGCGCCAGCAGCCCGGGACACACCCCCAACACTGAAGCTTTCTTT. Its protein is CASSPGHTPNTEAFF.

This clonotype was seen repeatedly, ten times or more. The chain recombines TRBV6-5 with TRBJ2-7, with 8 bases matching TRBD2. The CDR3 runs 15 residues. The germline CDR1 and CDR2 sequences are MNHEY and SVGAGI. V dropped 2 bases and J dropped 3; count of bases not matched to a gene: 6. The DNA of the CDR3 is TGTGCCAGCAGTTACGGAGTAGCGGGGAGCTACGAGCAGTACTTC. It encodes CASSYGVAGSYEQYF.

The rearrangement joins TRBV15 to TRBJ1-1; D may be TRBD1 (6 bases). The V and J ends lost 6 bases and 4 bases respectively, with 15 bases between them. This CDR3 is 14 amino acids long. The germline gives CDR1 LNHNV, CDR2 YYDKDF (reference sequence). In nucleotides, the CDR3 is TGTGCCACCAGGTTAGGGGGTCGCGGCACTGAAGCTTTCTTT. Its protein is CATRLGGRGTEAFF.

This clonotype was seen more than once but under ten times. The chain employs TRBV10-3 and TRBJ2-7; weak D call: TRBD2 (5 bases). Germline V lookup: CDR1 ENHRY, CDR2 SYGVKD. This CDR3 comprises 12 residues. The germline V and J ends were trimmed by 5 bases and 1 base, with 6 bases remaining between them. CDR3 coding DNA: TGTGCCATCAGTACGGGGTCCTACGAGCAGTACTTC. Translating gives CAISTGSYEQYF.

This clonotype was seen at least ten times. The chain carries TRBV3-1 and TRBJ2-7; 9 bases align to TRBD2. V was pared by 4 bases and J by 3 bases, with 4 bases of the junction left unmatched. The CDR3 covers 14 residues. Germline V lookup: CDR1 LGHDT, CDR2 YNNKEL (reference sequence). CDR3 DNA sequence: TGTGCCAGCAGCCTTAGGACTAGCGACTACGAGCAGTACTTC. Translation: CASSLRTSDYEQYF.

This clonotype was detected only a few times. This chain links TRBV6-5 with TRBJ2-3; 7 nucleotides agree with TRBD2. Looked up from germline, CDR1 is MNHEY and CDR2 is SVGAGI. This CDR3 is built from 20 residues. Trimming took 0 bases from V and 4 from J; bases not matched to a gene: 19. The CDR3 DNA sequence: TGTGCCAGCAGTTACTCGATTAGGATCCAGGCGGGAGAGGACGCAGATACGCAGTATTTT. It encodes CASSYSIRIQAGEDADTQYF.

The table lists this clonotype with a few counts. V is TRBV29-1 and J is TRBJ2-7, with TRBD1 as a possible D gene (6 bases). CDR1 is SQVTM, CDR2 ANQGSEA, per germline. This CDR3 has 13 amino acids. V lost 5 bases and J lost 4, with 15 bases in between. CDR3: CSVRRDRRYEQYF. The CDR3 nucleotides are TGCAGCGTTAGGCGAGACAGGAGATACGAGCAGTACTTC.

This clonotype appeared a few times. In DNA, the CDR3 is TGCAGTGCCCCTGGACAGGGGTCCGGCTACACCTTC. Translated, it gives CSAPGQGSGYTF. The chain joins TRBV20-1 to TRBJ1-2; 9 bases line up with TRBD1. V shed 6 bases and J 8 bases; nucleotides not matched to a gene: 7. Per the germline V gene, CDR1 is DFQATT and CDR2 is SNEGSKA (reference sequence). The CDR3 has 12 amino acids.

The table lists this clonotype with many counts. The chain uses TRBV12-3 or TRBV12-4 and TRBJ1-6; 7 nucleotides align to TRBD1. J was trimmed by 6 bases and V by 6 bases; bases with no gene match: 5. The CDR3 runs to 14 residues. This CDR3 reads CASSNRGGNSPLHF. The CDR3 nucleotides are TGTGCCAGCAGCAACAGGGGTGGTAATTCACCCCTCCACTTT.

On this clonotype: At one end, the junction sequence differs from germline, possibly due to a read error. This chain connects TRBV7-8 to TRBJ2-1; 8 nucleotides match TRBD2. Germline V CDR1 and CDR2: SGHVS, FQNEAQ. The CDR3 contains 14 residues. CDR3 nucleotide sequence: TGTGCCAGCAGCGTAGCGGGGCTATACAATGAGCAGTTCTTC. Translating gives CASSVAGLYNEQFF.

The chain uses TRBV14 and TRBJ2-5; a possible D gene is TRBD2 (6 bases). V lost 4 bases and J 4 bases, leaving 19 bases between the germline ends. This CDR3 contains 16 residues. CDR1 and CDR2 from the germline V gene are SGHDN and FVKESK. For the CDR3, the DNA is TGTGCCAGCAGCCTTTTTGGGAGGCCAAAGGGAGAGACCCAGTACTTC. Protein sequence: CASSLFGRPKGETQYF. The variable domain in full, completed from reference TRBV14 and TRBJ2-5, reads EAGVTQFPSHSVIEKGQTVTLRCDPISGHDNLYWYRRVMGKEIKFLLHFVKESKQDESGMPNNRFLAERTGGTYSTLKVQPAELEDSGVYFCASSLFGRPKGETQYFGPGTRLLVL.

This clonotype has just a few counts. The rearrangement joins TRBV3-1 to TRBJ1-5, with D unclear. CDR1 and CDR2 from the germline V gene are LGHDT and YNNKEL (reference sequence). The CDR3 is 16 amino acids. Between the trimmed V and J ends, which lost 0 bases and 4 bases, there was a span of 13 bases. The CDR3: CASSQDLRRGNQPQHF. The CDR3 DNA follows: TGTGCCAGCAGCCAAGATCTTCGACGAGGGAATCAGCCCCAGCATTTT. Using reference TRBV3-1 and TRBJ1-5 for the parts outside the CDR3, the full variable domain is DTAVSQTPKYLVTQMGNDKSIKCEQNLGHDTMYWYKQDSKKFLKIMFSYNNKELIINETVPNRFSPKSPDKAHLNLHINSLELGDSAVYFCASSQDLRRGNQPQHFGDGTRLSIL.

Remarks on this clonotype: Mismatch with germline at one junction end may stem from a read error. The chain links TRBV12-3 or TRBV12-4 to TRBJ2-5; maybe TRBD1 (5 bases). The CDR3 covers 11 residues. The CDR3 region is CASSPRAHHYF. The CDR3 bases are TGCGCCAGCAGTCCCAGGGCCCACCACTACTTC.

In the case of this clonotype: Since the CDR3 does not end with the conserved phenylalanine or tryptophan, this likely comes from a read error. This chain uses TRBV5-1 with TRBJ1-1, with 7 bases lining up with TRBD1. In germline, CDR1 is SGHRS, CDR2 YFSETQ. Trimming at V came to 4 bases and at J to 4 bases, leaving 4 bases not matched to a gene. This CDR3 spans 13 amino acids. CDR3 coding DNA: TGCGCCAGCAGCCTTCAGGGGGGCACTGAAGCTTTCCTT. It translates to CASSLQGGTEAFL.

The rearrangement joins TRBV2 to TRBJ2-6, with 8 bases lining up with TRBD1. With 7 bases clipped from V and 3 bases from J, the junction kept 17 bases outside the gene matches. The CDR3 runs to 19 residues. Germline V gives CDR1 SNHLY, CDR2 FYNNEI. The CDR3 nucleotides are TGTGCCAGCAAAATGGGGATCTCCAGGGGGCTAGGTGGGGCCAACGTCCTGACTTTC. Translating it yields CASKMGISRGLGGANVLTF. The whole variable domain, remainder taken from reference TRBV2 and TRBJ2-6, is EPEVTQTPSHQVTQMGQEVILRCVPISNHLYFYWYRQILGQKVEFLVSFYNNEISEKSEIFDDQFSVERPDGSNFTLKIRSTKLEDSAMYFCASKMGISRGLGGANVLTFGAGSRLTVL.

The V call is TRBV6-2 or TRBV6-3, the J call TRBJ2-2, with 7 bases matching TRBD1. The CDR3 is 14 amino acids. V lost 6 bases, J lost 5 bases, and 6 bases stayed unmatched. Germline CDR1 and CDR2: MNHEY and SVGEGT. CDR3 coding DNA: TGTGCCAGCAGACTGGACAGGTTAACCGGGGAGCTGTTTTTT. Translation: CASRLDRLTGELFF.

This clonotype was seen a handful of times. The rearrangement joins TRBV5-1 to TRBJ2-1, with TRBD1 identical over 9 bases. Germline V gene lookup returns CDR1 SGHRS and CDR2 YFSETQ. The CDR3 totals 14 residues. With 4 bases clipped from V and 9 bases from J, the junction kept 8 bases outside the gene matches. The chain's CDR3 is CASSKKQGAGEQFF. The CDR3 DNA is TGCGCCAGCAGCAAGAAACAGGGGGCAGGTGAGCAGTTCTTC. Using reference TRBV5-1 and TRBJ2-1 for the parts outside the CDR3, the full variable domain is KAGVTQTPRYLIKTRGQQVTLSCSPISGHRSVSWYQQTPGQGLQFLFEYFSETQRNKGNFPGRFSGRQFSNSRSEMNVSTLELGDSALYLCASSKKQGAGEQFFGPGTRLTVL.

This chain connects TRBV3-1 to TRBJ2-1; 7 bases are shared with TRBD1. Germline V gene data show CDR1 as LGHDT and CDR2 as YNNKEL (reference sequence). Trimming removed 0 bases from V and 7 bases from J; junction bases left unmatched: 12. The CDR3 is 17 residues long. The CDR3 here is CASSQEIMGQIYNEQFF. In nucleotides, the CDR3 is TGTGCCAGCAGCCAAGAAATTATGGGACAGATCTATAATGAGCAGTTCTTC.

This chain connects TRBV5-1 to TRBJ2-7, with TRBD2 matching 7 bases. J gave up 6 bases and V 10 bases, and 13 bases lay outside the gene matches. Germline lookup yields CDR1 SGHRS and CDR2 YFSETQ. The CDR3 contains 13 residues. DNA of the CDR3: TGCGCCTCCCAGGAGAGGGAGGGGTCCGAGCAGTACTTC. This translates into CASQEREGSEQYF.

Only a few counts were recorded for this clonotype. The rearrangement joins TRBV7-9 to TRBJ2-7, with 9 bases lining up with TRBD2. The CDR3 is 16 amino acids. Germline CDR1 reads SEHNR; CDR2 reads FQNEAQ (reference sequence). Germline trimming cut 4 bases from V and 5 bases from J; bases unmatched to any gene: 12. The CDR3 coding sequence is TGTGCCAGCAGCTCTCGGACTAGCGTCCCGTTTAACGAGCAGTACTTC. Its translation: CASSSRTSVPFNEQYF.

This clonotype came up a few times. At one of its ends the junction is not consistent with the germline gene, which may arise from a read error. The CDR3 loop reads CAGSDPTENYEQYF. CDR3 DNA: TGTGCCGGCAGTGACCCGACAGAAAACTACGAGCAGTACTTC. This chain connects TRBV25-1 to TRBJ2-7, with a possible D match to TRBD1 (5 bases). This CDR3 region has 14 residues. CDR1 and CDR2 (germline): MGHDK, SYGVNS.